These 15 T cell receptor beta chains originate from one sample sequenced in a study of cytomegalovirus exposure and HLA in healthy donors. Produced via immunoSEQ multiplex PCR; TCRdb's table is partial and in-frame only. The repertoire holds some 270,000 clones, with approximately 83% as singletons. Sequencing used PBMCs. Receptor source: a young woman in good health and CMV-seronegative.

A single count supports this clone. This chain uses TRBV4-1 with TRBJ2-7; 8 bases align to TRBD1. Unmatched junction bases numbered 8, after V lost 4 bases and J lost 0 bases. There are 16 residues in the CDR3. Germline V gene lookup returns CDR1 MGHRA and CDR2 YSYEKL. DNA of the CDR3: TGCGCCAGCAGCCCAGACTTCGGGACAGGCTCCTACGAGCAGTACTTC. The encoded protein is CASSPDFGTGSYEQYF.

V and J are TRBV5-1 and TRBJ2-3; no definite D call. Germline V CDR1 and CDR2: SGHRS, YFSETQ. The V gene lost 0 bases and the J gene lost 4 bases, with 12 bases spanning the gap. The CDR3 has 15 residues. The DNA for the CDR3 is TGCGCCAGCAGCTTGGTTGGTAGCTGGCCAGATACGCAGTATTTT. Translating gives CASSLVGSWPDTQYF.

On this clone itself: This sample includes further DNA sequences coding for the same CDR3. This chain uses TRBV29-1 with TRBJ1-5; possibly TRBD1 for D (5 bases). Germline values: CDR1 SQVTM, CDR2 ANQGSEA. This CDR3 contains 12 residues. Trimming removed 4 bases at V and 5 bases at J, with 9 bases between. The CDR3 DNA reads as TGCAGCGTTGTGCAGGGCGATCAGCCCCAGCATTTT. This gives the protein CSVVQGDQPQHF.

CDR3 nucleotide sequence: TGTGCCAGTGAACAGGTTGCAGTCCCCTACGAGCAGTACTTC. It is translated as CASEQVAVPYEQYF. The J gene is TRBJ2-7, the V gene TRBV28, with D perhaps matching TRBD1 (5 bases). The CDR3 sequence is 14 residues long. Looked up from germline, CDR1 is MDHEN and CDR2 is SYDVKM. Trimming pared 9 bases from V and 2 bases from J, leaving 17 bases between.

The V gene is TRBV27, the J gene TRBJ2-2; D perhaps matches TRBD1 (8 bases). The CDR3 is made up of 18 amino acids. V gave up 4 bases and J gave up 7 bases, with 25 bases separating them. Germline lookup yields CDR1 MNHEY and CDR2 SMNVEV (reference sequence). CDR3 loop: CASSSTWEGPGGGGELFF. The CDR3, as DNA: TGTGCCAGCAGTTCAACTTGGGAGGGGCCAGGGGGCGGCGGGGAGCTGTTTTTT.

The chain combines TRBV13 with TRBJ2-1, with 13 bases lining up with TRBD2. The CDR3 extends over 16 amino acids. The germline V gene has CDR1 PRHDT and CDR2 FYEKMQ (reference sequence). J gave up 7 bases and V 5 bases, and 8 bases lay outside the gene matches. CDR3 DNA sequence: TGTGCCAGCAGCACCCCCGGGACTAGCGGGAAGAATGAGCAGTTCTTC. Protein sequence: CASSTPGTSGKNEQFF.

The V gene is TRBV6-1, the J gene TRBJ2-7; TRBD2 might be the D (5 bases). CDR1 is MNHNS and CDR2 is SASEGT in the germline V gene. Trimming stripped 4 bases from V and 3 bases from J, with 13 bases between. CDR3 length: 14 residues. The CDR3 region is CASSVDWMGYEQYF. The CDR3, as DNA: TGTGCCAGCAGTGTGGACTGGATGGGCTACGAGCAGTACTTC.

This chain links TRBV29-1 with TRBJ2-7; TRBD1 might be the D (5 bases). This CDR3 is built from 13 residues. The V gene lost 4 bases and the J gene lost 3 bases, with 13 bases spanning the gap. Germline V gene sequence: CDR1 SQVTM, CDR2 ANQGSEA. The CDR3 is CSVGGRLNYEQYF. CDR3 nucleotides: TGCAGCGTTGGGGGCCGCTTGAACTACGAGCAGTACTTC.

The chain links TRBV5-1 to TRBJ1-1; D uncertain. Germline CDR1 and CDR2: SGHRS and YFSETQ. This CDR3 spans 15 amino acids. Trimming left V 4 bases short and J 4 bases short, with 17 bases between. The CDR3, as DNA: TGCGCCAGCAGCCAAAGCGTGTTTGCGGGCACTGAAGCTTTCTTT. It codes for CASSQSVFAGTEAFF.

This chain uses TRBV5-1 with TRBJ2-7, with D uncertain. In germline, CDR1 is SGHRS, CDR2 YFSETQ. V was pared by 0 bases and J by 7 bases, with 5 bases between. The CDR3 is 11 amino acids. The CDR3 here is CASSLAREQYF. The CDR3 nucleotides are TGCGCCAGCAGCTTGGCCAGGGAGCAGTACTTC.

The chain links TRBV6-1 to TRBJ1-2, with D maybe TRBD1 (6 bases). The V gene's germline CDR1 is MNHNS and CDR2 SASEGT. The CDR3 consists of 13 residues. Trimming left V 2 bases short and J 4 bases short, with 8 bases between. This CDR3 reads CASSERQVYGYTF. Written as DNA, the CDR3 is TGTGCCAGCAGTGAACGACAGGTCTATGGCTACACCTTC.

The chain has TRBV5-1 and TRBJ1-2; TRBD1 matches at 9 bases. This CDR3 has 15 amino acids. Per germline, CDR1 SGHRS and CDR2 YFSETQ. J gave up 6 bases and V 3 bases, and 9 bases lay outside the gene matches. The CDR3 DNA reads TGCGCCAGCAGCTCGACAGGGGGTGCTGTCAATGGCTACACCTTC. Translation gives CASSSTGGAVNGYTF.

The DNA for the CDR3 is TGTGCCAGCAAGAGGGAAGATCAGCCCCAGCATTTT. Amino acids: CASKREDQPQHF. This chain connects TRBV2 to TRBJ1-5; no reliable D call. Germline V gene data show CDR1 as SNHLY and CDR2 as FYNNEI. This CDR3 contains 12 residues. V shed 7 bases and J shed 5 bases, with 9 bases lying between them.

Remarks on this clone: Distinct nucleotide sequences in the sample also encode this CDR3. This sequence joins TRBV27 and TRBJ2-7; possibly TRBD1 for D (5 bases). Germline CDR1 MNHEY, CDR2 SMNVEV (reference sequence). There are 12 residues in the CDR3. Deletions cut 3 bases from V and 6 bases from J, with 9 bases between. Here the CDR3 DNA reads TGTGCCAGCAGTTTCGACAGAGCCGAGCAGTACTTC. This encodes CASSFDRAEQYF.

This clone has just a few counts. CDR3: CASSSTRAGELFF. The DNA of the CDR3 is TGTGCCAGCAGTTCCACGCGGGCCGGGGAGCTGTTTTTT. The rearrangement links TRBV27 to TRBJ2-2; D may be TRBD2 (5 bases). Germline assignment: CDR1 MNHEY and CDR2 SMNVEV (reference sequence). Trimming stripped 4 bases from V and 6 bases from J, with 9 bases between. This CDR3 comprises 13 residues.